This T cell receptor beta chain originates from a study of shared clonotypes between healthy human individuals. Whole-study context: Per donor, CD8 memory used one plate, CD8 naive used two, CD4 memory used three and CD4 naive used three.

The deep-level immunoSEQ assay was used. On sorted subsets, replicate PCRs used 150 to 250 ng DNA, or 25,000 to 35,000 T cell genomes. The table came from immunoSEQ multiplex PCR; TCRdb's copy has only in-frame clones and leaves some out. This sample has about 2.1 million clones, with just under 95% found just once. CD45RO-negative CD8 cells positively selected for CCR7 made up the naive population, which excluded terminally differentiated effector memory CD45RA+ cells. V dropped 7 bases and J dropped 5; count of bases not matched to a gene: 0. This CDR3 contains 14 residues. Germline CDR1 and CDR2: SGHRS and YFSETQ.

This receptor was taken from a man aged 18 to 30 in good health. Some clones in this sample may be carry-over from other donors' samples. The chain carries TRBV5-1 and TRBJ2-1; 16 bases agree with TRBD2. What was sequenced was naive CD8+ T cells from PBMCs. This CDR3 reads CASGTSGRDNEQFF. CDR3 in DNA: TGCGCCAGCGGGACTAGCGGGAGGGACAATGAGCAGTTCTTC.